This is a list of T cell receptor beta chains from one sample in a study of T cell responses to AZD1222 COVID-19 vaccine. Assay: immunoSEQ multiplex PCR; the TCRdb copy retains only in-frame clones and omits some. The data show over 120,000 clones, under 95% seen once. The source was peripheral blood, collected on day 0 of AZD1222 vaccination. The receptors were sampled from an adult in good health. The CDR3 runs from the conserved cysteine through the conserved F or W. Fields, in order: CDR3 length, V gene, J gene, D gene, clone size, CDR3 protein, CDR3 DNA. A D gene is named only where the DNA matches it firmly. Clone sizes are given selectively: once, few, many, or a class where the clone is expanded.

15	TRBV6-5	TRBJ2-7	-	-	CASSYPQVQFLEQYF	TGTGCCAGCAGTTACCCACAGGTCCAATTTTTGGAGCAGTACTTC
15	TRBV19	TRBJ2-5	TRBD2	once	CASSIGPSGEETQYF	TGTGCCAGTAGTATAGGGCCTAGCGGGGAAGAGACCCAGTACTTC
15	TRBV5-1	TRBJ1-6	TRBD1	-	CASSWGDREDTPLHF	TGCGCCAGCAGCTGGGGGGACAGGGAGGATACACCCCTCCACTTT
11	TRBV2	TRBJ2-5	-	few	CASCSQETQYF	TGTGCCAGTTGCTCCCAAGAGACCCAGTACTTC
16	TRBV6-5	TRBJ1-5	-	-	CASSYSFSLGNQPQHF	TGTGCCAGCAGTTACTCGTTCAGTCTGGGCAATCAGCCCCAGCATTTT
15	TRBV3-1/TRBV3-2	TRBJ1-6	TRBD1	-	CASSHIARTGSPLHF	TGTGCCAGCAGCCACATTGCTCGGACAGGCTCACCCCTCCACTTT
16	TRBV2	TRBJ2-6	-	-	CASTEPRASGANVLTF	TGTGCCAGCACTGAACCCAGGGCTTCCGGGGCCAACGTCCTGACTTTC
14	TRBV19	TRBJ1-4	-	few	CASTTGASNEKLFF	TGTGCCAGTACCACAGGAGCCTCTAATGAAAAACTGTTTTTT
14	TRBV6-1	TRBJ1-3	-	-	CASSEAPGRNTIYF	TGTGCCAGCAGTGAAGCCCCAGGGAGAAACACCATATATTTT
14	TRBV27	TRBJ1-6	-	-	CASSPQGIQFPLHF	TGTGCCAGCAGTCCACAGGGAATCCAATTCCCCCTCCACTTT
14	TRBV7-8	TRBJ1-2	TRBD1	-	CASSLADRGGGYTF	TGTGCCAGCAGCTTGGCCGACAGGGGTGGAGGCTACACCTTC
13	TRBV5-1	TRBJ1-4	TRBD1	-	CASSDTGQGPLFF	TGCGCCAGCAGCGATACGGGACAGGGGCCACTGTTTTTT
18	TRBV6-6	TRBJ2-1	TRBD2	-	CASRRLAGGQFYYNEQFF	TGTGCCAGCAGACGACTAGCGGGGGGGCAATTTTACTACAATGAGCAGTTCTTC
16	TRBV3-1/TRBV3-2	TRBJ2-7	TRBD1	-	CASSQADRTGRYEQYF	TGTGCCAGCAGCCAAGCCGACCGGACAGGGAGATACGAGCAGTACTTC
17	TRBV27	TRBJ1-6	-	-	CASPLPPRSSYNSPLHF	TGTGCCAGCCCCCTCCCTCCTAGGAGCTCCTATAATTCACCCCTCCACTTT
16	TRBV7-3	TRBJ2-1	TRBD1	once	CASSLIVGTGFNEQFF	TGTGCCAGCAGCTTAATAGTGGGGACAGGGTTCAATGAGCAGTTCTTC
13	TRBV5-4	TRBJ2-7	TRBD1	-	CASSLRTGDEQYF	TGTGCCAGCAGCCTACGGACAGGGGACGAGCAGTACTTC